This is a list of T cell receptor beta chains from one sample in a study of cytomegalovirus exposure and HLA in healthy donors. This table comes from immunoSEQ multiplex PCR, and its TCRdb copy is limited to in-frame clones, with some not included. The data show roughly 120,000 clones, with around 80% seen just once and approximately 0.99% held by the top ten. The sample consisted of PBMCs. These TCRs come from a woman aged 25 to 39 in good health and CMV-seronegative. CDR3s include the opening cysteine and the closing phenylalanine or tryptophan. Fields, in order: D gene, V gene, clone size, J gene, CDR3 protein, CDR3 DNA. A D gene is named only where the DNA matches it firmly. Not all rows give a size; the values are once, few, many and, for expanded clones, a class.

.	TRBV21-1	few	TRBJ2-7	CARQPRDYPYEQYF	TGTGCCAGACAACCCCGGGACTATCCCTACGAGCAGTACTTC
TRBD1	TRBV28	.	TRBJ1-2	CASSLTGEGYTF	TGTGCCAGCAGTCTCACAGGGGAAGGCTACACCTTC
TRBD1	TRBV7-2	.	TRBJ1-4	CASRRGQLNEKLFF	TGTGCCAGCAGACGGGGACAGTTAAATGAAAAACTGTTTTTT
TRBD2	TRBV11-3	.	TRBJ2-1	CASSLETSAISYNEQFF	TGTGCCAGCAGCTTAGAGACTAGCGCGATTTCCTACAATGAGCAGTTCTTC
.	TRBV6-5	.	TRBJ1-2	CASSYYGNTGYGYTF	TGTGCCAGCAGTTACTACGGTAACACGGGTTATGGCTACACCTTC
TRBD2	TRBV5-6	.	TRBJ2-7	CASSFWTSDEQYF	TGTGCCAGCAGCTTTTGGACTAGCGACGAGCAGTACTTC
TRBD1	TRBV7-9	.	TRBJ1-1	CSSSLDDRVNTEAFF	TGTTCCAGCAGCCTCGACGACAGGGTGAACACTGAAGCTTTCTTT
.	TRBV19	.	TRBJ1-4	CASSLGHPNEKLFF	TGTGCCAGTTCCTTGGGACACCCTAATGAAAAACTGTTTTTT
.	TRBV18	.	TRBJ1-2	CASSPRREDSLYGYTF	TGTGCCAGCTCACCACGAAGAGAAGACTCCCTCTATGGCTACACCTTC
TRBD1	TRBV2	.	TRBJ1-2	CASSRDRGQGYTF	TGTGCCAGCAGTCGGGACAGGGGGCAAGGCTACACCTTC
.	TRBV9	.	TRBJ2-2	CASSVARSNTGELFF	TGTGCCAGCAGCGTAGCCAGGTCAAACACCGGGGAGCTGTTTTTT